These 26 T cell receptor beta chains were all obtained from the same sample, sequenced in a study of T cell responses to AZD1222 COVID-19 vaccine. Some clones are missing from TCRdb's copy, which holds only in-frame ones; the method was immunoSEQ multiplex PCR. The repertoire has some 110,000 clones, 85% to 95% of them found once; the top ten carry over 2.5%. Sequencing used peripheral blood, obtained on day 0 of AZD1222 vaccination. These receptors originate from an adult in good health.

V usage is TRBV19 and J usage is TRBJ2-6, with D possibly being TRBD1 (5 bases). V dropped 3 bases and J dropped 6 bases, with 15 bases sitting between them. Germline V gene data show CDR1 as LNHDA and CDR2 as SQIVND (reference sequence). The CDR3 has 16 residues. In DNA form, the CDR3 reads TGTGCCAGTAGTATCGTCTCAGGGCGACAGGCCAACGTCCTGACTTTC. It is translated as CASSIVSGRQANVLTF. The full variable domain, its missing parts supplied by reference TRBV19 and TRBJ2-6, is DGGITQSPKYLFRKEGQNVTLSCEQNLNHDAMYWYRQDPGQGLRLIYYSQIVNDFQKGDIAEGYSVSREKKESFPLTVTSAQKNPTAFYLCASSIVSGRQANVLTFGAGSRLTVL.

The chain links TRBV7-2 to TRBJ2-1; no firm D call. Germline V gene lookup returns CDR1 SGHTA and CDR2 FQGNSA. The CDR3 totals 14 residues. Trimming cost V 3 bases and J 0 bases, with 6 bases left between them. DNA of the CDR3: TGTGCCAGCAGCTTTAGGGACTCCTACAATGAGCAGTTCTTC. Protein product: CASSFRDSYNEQFF.

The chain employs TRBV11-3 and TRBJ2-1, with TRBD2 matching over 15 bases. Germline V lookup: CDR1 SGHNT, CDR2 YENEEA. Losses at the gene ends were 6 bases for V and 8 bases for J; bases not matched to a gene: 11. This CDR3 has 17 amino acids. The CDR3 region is CASSLGLAGGAADEQFF. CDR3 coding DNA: TGTGCCAGCAGTCTCGGACTAGCGGGAGGGGCCGCCGATGAGCAGTTCTTC.

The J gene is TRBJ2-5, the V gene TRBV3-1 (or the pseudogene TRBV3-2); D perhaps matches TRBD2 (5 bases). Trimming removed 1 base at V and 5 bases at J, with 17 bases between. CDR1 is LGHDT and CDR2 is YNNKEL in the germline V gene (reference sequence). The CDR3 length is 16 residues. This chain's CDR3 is CASSQAKLASLETQYF. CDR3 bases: TGTGCCAGCAGCCAAGCAAAGCTAGCCTCGCTTGAGACCCAGTACTTC.

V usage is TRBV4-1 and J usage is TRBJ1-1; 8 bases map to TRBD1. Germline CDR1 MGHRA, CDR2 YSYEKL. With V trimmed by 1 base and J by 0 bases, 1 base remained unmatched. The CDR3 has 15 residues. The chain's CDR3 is CASSQVDRVNTEAFF. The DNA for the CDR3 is TGCGCCAGCAGCCAAGTGGACAGGGTGAACACTGAAGCTTTCTTT.

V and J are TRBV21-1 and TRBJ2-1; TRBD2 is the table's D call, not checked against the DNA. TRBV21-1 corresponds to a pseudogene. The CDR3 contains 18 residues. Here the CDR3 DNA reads TGTGCCAGCAGCAAAGAACCCATAGCTAGCGGGAGTTCCCACCAGCAGTTCTTC. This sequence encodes CASSKEPIASGSSHQQFF.

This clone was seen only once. This CDR3 is CASSPDRDLTGELFF. CDR3 sequence (DNA): TGTGCCAGCAGCCCGGACAGGGACCTCACCGGGGAGCTGTTTTTT. The J gene is TRBJ2-2, the V gene TRBV13, with 8 bases aligning to TRBD1. Germline CDR1 is PRHDT and CDR2 is FYEKMQ (reference sequence). The CDR3 has 15 amino acids. V lost 5 bases, J lost 4 bases, and 6 bases stayed unmatched.

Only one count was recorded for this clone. This CDR3 is CASSLRTGGGETQYF. The CDR3 DNA follows: TGCGCCAGCAGCTTGCGGACAGGGGGTGGGGAGACCCAGTACTTC. The gene calls are TRBV5-1 and TRBJ2-5, with 10 bases that match TRBD1. CDR1 and CDR2 from the germline V gene are SGHRS and YFSETQ. This CDR3 spans 15 amino acids. Trimming at V came to 1 base and at J to 5 bases, leaving 5 bases not matched to a gene.

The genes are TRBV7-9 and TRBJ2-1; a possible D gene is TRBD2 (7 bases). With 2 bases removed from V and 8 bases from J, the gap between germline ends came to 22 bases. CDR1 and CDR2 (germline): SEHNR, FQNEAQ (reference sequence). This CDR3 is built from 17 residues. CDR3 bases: TGTGCCAGCAGCTTAAGGGGGGGAGTGGTCAACCCCGATGAGCAGTTCTTC. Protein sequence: CASSLRGGVVNPDEQFF.

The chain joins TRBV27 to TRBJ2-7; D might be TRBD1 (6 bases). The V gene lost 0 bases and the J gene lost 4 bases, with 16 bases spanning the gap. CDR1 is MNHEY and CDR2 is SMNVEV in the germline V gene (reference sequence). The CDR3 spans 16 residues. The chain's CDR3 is CASSLSGQGPRYEQYF. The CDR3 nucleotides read TGTGCCAGCAGTTTATCGGGGCAGGGGCCTAGATACGAGCAGTACTTC.

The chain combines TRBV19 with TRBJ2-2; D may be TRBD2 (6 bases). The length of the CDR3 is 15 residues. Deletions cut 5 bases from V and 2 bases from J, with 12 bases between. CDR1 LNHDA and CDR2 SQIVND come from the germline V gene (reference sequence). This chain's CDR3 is CASSSRDLNTGELFF. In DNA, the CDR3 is TGTGCCAGTAGTTCCCGGGACTTAAACACCGGGGAGCTGTTTTTT.

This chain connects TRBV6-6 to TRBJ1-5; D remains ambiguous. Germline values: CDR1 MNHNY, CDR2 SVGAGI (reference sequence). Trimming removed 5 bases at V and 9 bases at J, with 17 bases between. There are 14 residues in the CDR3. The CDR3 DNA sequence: TGTGCCAGCAGTCCCTCGGGTGGGCAGGTGCCCCAGCATTTT. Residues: CASSPSGGQVPQHF.

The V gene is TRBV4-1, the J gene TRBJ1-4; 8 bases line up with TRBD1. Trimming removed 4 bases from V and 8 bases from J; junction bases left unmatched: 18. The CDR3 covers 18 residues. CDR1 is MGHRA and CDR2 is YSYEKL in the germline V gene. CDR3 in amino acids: CASSRYQNGAGGREKLFF. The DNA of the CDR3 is TGCGCCAGCAGCCGATACCAAAATGGGGCAGGGGGCAGAGAAAAACTGTTTTTT.

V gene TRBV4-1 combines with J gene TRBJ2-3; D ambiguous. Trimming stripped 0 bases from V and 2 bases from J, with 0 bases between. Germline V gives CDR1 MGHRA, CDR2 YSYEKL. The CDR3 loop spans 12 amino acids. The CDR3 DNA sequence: TGCGCCAGCAGCCAAGACACAGATACGCAGTATTTT. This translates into CASSQDTDTQYF.

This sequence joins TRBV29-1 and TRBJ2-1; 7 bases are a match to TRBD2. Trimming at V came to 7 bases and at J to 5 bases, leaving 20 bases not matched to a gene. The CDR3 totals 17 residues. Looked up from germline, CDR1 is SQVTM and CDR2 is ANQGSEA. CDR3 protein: CSGRAGSRRVLNNEQFF. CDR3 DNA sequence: TGCAGCGGGAGAGCGGGGTCTAGAAGGGTATTAAACAATGAGCAGTTCTTC.

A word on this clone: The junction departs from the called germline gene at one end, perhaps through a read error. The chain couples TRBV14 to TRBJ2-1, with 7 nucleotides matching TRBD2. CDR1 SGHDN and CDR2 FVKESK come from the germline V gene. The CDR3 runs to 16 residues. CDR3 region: CASTQRAGELDNEQFF. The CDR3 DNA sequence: TGTGCCAGCACCCAAAGGGCGGGAGAACTCGACAATGAGCAGTTCTTC.

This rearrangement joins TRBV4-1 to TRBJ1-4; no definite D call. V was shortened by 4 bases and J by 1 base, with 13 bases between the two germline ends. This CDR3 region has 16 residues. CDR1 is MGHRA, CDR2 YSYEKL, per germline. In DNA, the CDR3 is TGCGCCAGCAGCCCTCAGTGGGAAGAAACTAATGAAAAACTGTTTTTT. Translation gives CASSPQWEETNEKLFF.

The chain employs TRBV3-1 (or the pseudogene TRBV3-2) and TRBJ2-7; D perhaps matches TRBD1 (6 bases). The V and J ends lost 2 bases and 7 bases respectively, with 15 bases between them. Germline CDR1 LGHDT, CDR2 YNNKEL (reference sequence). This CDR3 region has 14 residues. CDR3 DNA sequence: TGTGCCAGCAGCCAAACCAGGGGAATTGGGGAGCAGTACTTC. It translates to CASSQTRGIGEQYF.

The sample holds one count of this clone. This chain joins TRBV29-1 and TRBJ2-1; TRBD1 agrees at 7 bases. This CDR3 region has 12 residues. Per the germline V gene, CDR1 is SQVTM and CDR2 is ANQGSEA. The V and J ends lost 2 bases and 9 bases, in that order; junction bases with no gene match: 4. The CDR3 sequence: CSVELQGTEQFF. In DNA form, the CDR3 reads TGCAGCGTTGAATTACAGGGGACTGAGCAGTTCTTC.

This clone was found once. In DNA form, the CDR3 reads TGTGCCAGTAGTATATCCCCCCGCAGGGGGCGAAATCAGCCCCAGCATTTT. Its translation: CASSISPRRGRNQPQHF. The chain has TRBV19 and TRBJ1-5; 8 nucleotides agree with TRBD1. After removal of 2 bases from V and 4 bases from J, the junction contained 10 bases not matched to a gene. The CDR3 is 17 residues long. Germline lookup yields CDR1 LNHDA and CDR2 SQIVND (reference sequence). The full variable domain, completed using reference TRBV19 and TRBJ1-5, is DGGITQSPKYLFRKEGQNVTLSCEQNLNHDAMYWYRQDPGQGLRLIYYSQIVNDFQKGDIAEGYSVSREKKESFPLTVTSAQKNPTAFYLCASSISPRRGRNQPQHFGDGTRLSIL.

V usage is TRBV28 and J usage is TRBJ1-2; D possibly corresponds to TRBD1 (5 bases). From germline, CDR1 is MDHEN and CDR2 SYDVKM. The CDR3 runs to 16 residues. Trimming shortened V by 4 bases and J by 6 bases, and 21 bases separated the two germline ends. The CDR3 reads CASSSQGRLPRDGYTF. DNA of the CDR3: TGTGCCAGCAGTTCCCAGGGTCGTTTGCCTCGCGATGGCTACACCTTC.

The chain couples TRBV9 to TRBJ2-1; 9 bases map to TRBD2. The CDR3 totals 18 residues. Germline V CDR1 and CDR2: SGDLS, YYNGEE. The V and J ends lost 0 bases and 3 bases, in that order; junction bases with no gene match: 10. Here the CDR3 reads CASSVVAGVGRFYNEQFF. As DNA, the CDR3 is TGTGCCAGCAGCGTAGTAGCGGGAGTGGGAAGATTCTACAATGAGCAGTTCTTC.

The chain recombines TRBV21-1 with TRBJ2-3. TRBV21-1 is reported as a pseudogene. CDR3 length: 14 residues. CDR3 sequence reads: CASTPYGIPDTQYF. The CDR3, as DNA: TGTGCCAGCACCCCCTATGGGATTCCCGATACGCAGTATTTT.

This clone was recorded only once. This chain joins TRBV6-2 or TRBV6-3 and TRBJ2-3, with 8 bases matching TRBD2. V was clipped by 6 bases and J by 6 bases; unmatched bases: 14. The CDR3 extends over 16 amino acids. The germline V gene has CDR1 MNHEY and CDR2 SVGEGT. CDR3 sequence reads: CASRYAGAGASDTQYF. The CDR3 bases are TGTGCCAGCAGGTACGCGGGAGCGGGAGCCTCCGATACGCAGTATTTT.

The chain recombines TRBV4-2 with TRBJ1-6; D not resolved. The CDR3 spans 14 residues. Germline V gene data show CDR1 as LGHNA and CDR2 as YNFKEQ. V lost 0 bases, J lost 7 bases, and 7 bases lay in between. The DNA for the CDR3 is TGTGCCAGCAGCCAAGACCAGTCCAATTCACCCCTCCACTTT. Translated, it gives CASSQDQSNSPLHF.

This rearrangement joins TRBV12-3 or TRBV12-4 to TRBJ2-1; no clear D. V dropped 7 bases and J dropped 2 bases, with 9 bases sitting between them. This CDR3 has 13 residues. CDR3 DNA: TGTGCCAGCACCACCTCGACCTACAATGAGCAGTTCTTC. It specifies CASTTSTYNEQFF.